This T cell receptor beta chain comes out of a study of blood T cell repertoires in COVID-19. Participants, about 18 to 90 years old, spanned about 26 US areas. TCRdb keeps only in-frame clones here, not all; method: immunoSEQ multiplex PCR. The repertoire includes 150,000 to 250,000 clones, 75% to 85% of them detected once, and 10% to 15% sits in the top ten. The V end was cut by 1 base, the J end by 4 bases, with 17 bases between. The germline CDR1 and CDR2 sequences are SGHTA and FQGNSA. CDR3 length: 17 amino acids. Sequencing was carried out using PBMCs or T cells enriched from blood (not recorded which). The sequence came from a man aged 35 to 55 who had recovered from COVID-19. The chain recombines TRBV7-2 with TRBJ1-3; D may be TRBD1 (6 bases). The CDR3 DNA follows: TGTGCCAGCAGCTTAGTTTGGTTCGGGACATTGGGAAACACCATATATTTT. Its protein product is CASSLVWFGTLGNTIYF.